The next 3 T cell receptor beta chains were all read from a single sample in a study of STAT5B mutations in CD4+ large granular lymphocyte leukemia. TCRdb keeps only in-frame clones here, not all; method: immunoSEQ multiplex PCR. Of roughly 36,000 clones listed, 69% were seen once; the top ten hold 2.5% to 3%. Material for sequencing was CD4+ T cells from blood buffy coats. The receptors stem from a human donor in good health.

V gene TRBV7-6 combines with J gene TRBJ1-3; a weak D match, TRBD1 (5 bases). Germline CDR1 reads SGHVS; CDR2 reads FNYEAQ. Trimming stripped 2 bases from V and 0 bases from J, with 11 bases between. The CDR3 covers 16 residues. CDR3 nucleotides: TGTGCCAGCAGCTTATTTGCAGGGAACTCTGGAAACACCATATATTTT. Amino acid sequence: CASSLFAGNSGNTIYF.

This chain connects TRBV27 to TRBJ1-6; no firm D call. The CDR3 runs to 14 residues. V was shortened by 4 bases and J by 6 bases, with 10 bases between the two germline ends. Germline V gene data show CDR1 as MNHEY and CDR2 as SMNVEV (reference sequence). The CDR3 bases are TGTGCCAGCAGTTGGCGGGATACTAATTCACCCCTCCACTTT. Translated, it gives CASSWRDTNSPLHF.

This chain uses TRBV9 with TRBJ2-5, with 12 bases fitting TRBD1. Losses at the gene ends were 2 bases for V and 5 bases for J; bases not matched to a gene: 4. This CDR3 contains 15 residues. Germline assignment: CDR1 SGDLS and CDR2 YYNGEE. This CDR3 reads CASSVGTGGFETQYF. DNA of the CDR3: TGTGCCAGCAGCGTCGGGACAGGGGGCTTTGAGACCCAGTACTTC.